This record covers a single TCR beta chain. The CDR3 runs to 15 residues. V shed 2 bases, J shed 2 bases, and the junction held 4 bases outside the gene matches. Germline lookup yields CDR1 MGHRA and CDR2 YSYEKL. This entry is derived from a study of cytomegalovirus exposure and HLA in healthy donors. With 60 Vbeta and 13 Jbeta primers, the PCR was carried out. The method was immunoSEQ multiplex PCR; TCRdb's version includes in-frame clones alone and lacks a portion of them. The sample includes some 140,000 clones, 60% to 85% seen only once; the top ten take 1% to 1.5%. This clonotype originated in a male donor in good health and CMV-seropositive. The chain joins TRBV4-1 to TRBJ2-7; 9 bases map to TRBD2. Material for sequencing was PBMCs. CDR3 coding DNA: TGCGCCAGCAGCCAACCGACTAGCGGCACCTACGAGCAGTACTTC. It is translated as CASSQPTSGTYEQYF.